The next 29 T cell receptor beta chains were all read from a single sample in a study of vaccination and CD4 T cells after COVID-19. The treatment is: approximately nine-day PBMC culture with coronavirus spike peptide pools or control peptides (ViraFEST assay). Sequencing of cultured CD4+ T cell DNA used the Oncomine TCR Beta short-read assay. A single record per CDR3 protein comes from TCRdb applying MiXCR to the PCR reads. The sample has some 10,000 distinct CDR3 sequences, about 64% seen once; the top ten hold around 23%. These receptors' antigens are unknown. Sample: CD4+ T cells from blood, cultured in vitro. The source is a human donor who had recovered from COVID-19.

This CDR3 is CASSAWARGYGYTF. CDR3 sequence (DNA): TGTGCCAGCAGTGCCTGGGCCCGGGGCTATGGCTACACCTTC. The rearrangement uses TRBV6-1 and TRBJ1-2; D uncertain. The CDR3 sequence is 14 residues long. Per the germline V gene, CDR1 is MNHNS and CDR2 is SASEGT. Trimming took 4 bases from V and 4 from J, leaving 13 bases between them.

This chain connects TRBV15 to TRBJ2-5; TRBD2 might be the D (5 bases). CDR3 length: 15 residues. Germline V gene sequence: CDR1 LNHNV, CDR2 YYDKDF (reference sequence). V was clipped by 4 bases and J by 5 bases, with 17 bases between them. CDR3 sequence reads: CATSTPSLAFETQYF. CDR3 sequence (DNA): TGTGCCACCAGCACCCCGAGTCTAGCTTTTGAGACCCAGTACTTC.

This clonotype was seen a few times. The chain couples TRBV7-3 to TRBJ2-2; 7 nucleotides line up with TRBD1. The J segment lost 4 bases and the V segment lost 5 bases, leaving 10 bases of the junction unmatched. Germline lookup yields CDR1 SGHTA and CDR2 FQGTGA. This CDR3 comprises 16 residues. The CDR3 bases are TGTGCCAGCAGCGAGGCAGGGGGAGCGATCACCGGGGAGCTGTTTTTT. Encoded protein: CASSEAGGAITGELFF.

This CDR3 is CSARVPVGGGNSPLHF. The CDR3 region has the DNA TGCAGTGCTAGAGTGCCGGTCGGCGGTGGTAATTCACCCCTCCACTTT. The rearrangement uses TRBV20-1 and TRBJ1-6; D call uncertain. CDR1 and CDR2 from the germline V gene are DFQATT and SNEGSKA (reference sequence). This CDR3 has 16 residues. V was pared by 1 base and J by 6 bases, with 16 bases between.

The rearrangement uses TRBV19 and TRBJ2-7; 10 bases agree with TRBD2. Germline trimming cut 9 bases from V and 0 bases from J; bases unmatched to any gene: 5. The CDR3 extends over 14 amino acids. Germline CDR1 and CDR2: LNHDA and SQIVND (reference sequence). The chain's CDR3 is CASRTSGSSYEQYF. The CDR3, as DNA: TGTGCCAGCAGGACTAGCGGTTCCTCCTACGAGCAGTACTTC.

This sequence joins TRBV5-1 and TRBJ1-3; no definite D call. Looked up from germline, CDR1 is SGHRS and CDR2 is YFSETQ. V lost 1 base to trimming and J lost 4 bases, with 15 bases between them. This CDR3 is 16 amino acids long. The CDR3 DNA follows: TGCGCCAGCAGCTTGTTCCCAGGCTTAGAAGGAAACACCATATATTTT. Encoded protein: CASSLFPGLEGNTIYF.

The chain uses TRBV19 and TRBJ2-7; a possible D gene is TRBD1 (7 bases). Trimming cost V 6 bases and J 2 bases, with 17 bases left between them. Germline V CDR1 and CDR2: LNHDA, SQIVND (reference sequence). The CDR3 has 15 residues. DNA of the CDR3: TGTGCCAGTAGGCCTAGGACAGGCGGGACCTACGAGCAGTACTTC. This codes for CASRPRTGGTYEQYF.

The chain recombines TRBV20-1 with TRBJ2-2, with 8 bases lining up with TRBD1. The trim removed 0 bases at V and 2 bases at J, leaving 11 bases unmatched. The CDR3 has 18 amino acids. Germline-derived CDR1 and CDR2 are DFQATT and SNEGSKA (reference sequence). The CDR3 sequence is CSARERLRQGHNTGELFF. In DNA form, the CDR3 reads TGCAGTGCTAGAGAGAGACTTAGACAGGGGCACAACACCGGGGAGCTGTTTTTT.

This clonotype was observed a handful of times. The chain employs TRBV20-1 and TRBJ2-3; 9 bases map to TRBD2. The CDR3 covers 17 residues. Germline V gene lookup returns CDR1 DFQATT and CDR2 SNEGSKA (reference sequence). The V segment lost 7 bases and the J segment 5 bases; nucleotides outside the gene matches: 19. The CDR3, as DNA: TGCAGTGGCCCAGATCGAGGTAGCGGGAGATCGGGAGATACGCAGTATTTT. This sequence encodes CSGPDRGSGRSGDTQYF.

This clonotype was counted a single time. The chain joins TRBV2 to TRBJ2-3, with D possibly TRBD2 on 5 matching bases. V was pared by 6 bases and J by 4 bases, with 8 bases between. This CDR3 contains 12 residues. Germline loops: CDR1 SNHLY, CDR2 FYNNEI. The CDR3 region has the DNA TGTGCCAGCAGGAGTAGCGCAGATACGCAGTATTTT. It codes for CASRSSADTQYF.

V and J are TRBV18 and TRBJ2-7; 7 bases agree with TRBD1. V was clipped by 4 bases and J by 9 bases; unmatched bases: 6. CDR1 is KGHSH, CDR2 LQKENI, per germline. This CDR3 has 12 amino acids. The CDR3 is CASSLGDSAQYF. Written as DNA, the CDR3 is TGTGCCAGCTCACTGGGGGACAGCGCGCAGTACTTC. Full variable domain (missing parts from reference TRBV18 and TRBJ2-7): NAGVMQNPRHLVRRRGQEARLRCSPMKGHSHVYWYRQLPEEGLKFMVYLQKENIIDESGMPKERFSAEFPKEGPSILRIQQVVRGDSAAYFCASSLGDSAQYFGPGTRLTVT.

This rearrangement joins TRBV15 to TRBJ2-3, with D tentatively TRBD2 (6 bases). Germline V lookup: CDR1 LNHNV, CDR2 YYDKDF (reference sequence). Trimming left V 1 base short and J 0 bases short, with 29 bases between. CDR3 length: 22 residues. This CDR3 reads CATSRVLHLLPLTGTSTDTQYF. The DNA for the CDR3 is TGTGCCACCAGCAGAGTTTTACACCTCCTTCCGCTAACCGGGACTAGCACAGATACGCAGTATTTT.

V gene TRBV29-1 combines with J gene TRBJ2-7; TRBD2 matches at 8 bases. Trimming cost V 5 bases and J 6 bases; bases outside gene matches: 12. Germline CDR1 reads SQVTM; CDR2 reads ANQGSEA. CDR3 length: 14 amino acids. The CDR3 region has the DNA TGCAGCGTTTCGAGGCGAGCGGGGGTTTCCGAGCAGTACTTC. Protein sequence: CSVSRRAGVSEQYF.

This clonotype was counted a few times. This chain uses TRBV6-1 with TRBJ1-6; a weak D match, TRBD1 (5 bases). This CDR3 spans 14 amino acids. CDR1 MNHNS and CDR2 SASEGT come from the germline V gene. The CDR3 DNA is TGTGCATGCTCCCGACAGATATATAATTCACCCCTCCACTTT. Translation gives CACSRQIYNSPLHF.

This chain links TRBV5-4 with TRBJ2-7; 11 positions agree with TRBD2. V was clipped by 3 bases and J by 4 bases; unmatched bases: 6. Germline V gene sequence: CDR1 SGHNT, CDR2 YYREEE (reference sequence). This CDR3 has 15 residues. The CDR3 DNA follows: TGTGCCAGCAGCTCGGGGACTAGCGGAGGATACGAGCAGTACTTC. This gives the protein CASSSGTSGGYEQYF.

V usage is TRBV9 and J usage is TRBJ2-3; the D gene is possibly TRBD2 (5 bases). CDR1 SGDLS and CDR2 YYNGEE come from the germline V gene. The CDR3 loop spans 13 amino acids. V lost 3 bases and J 4 bases, leaving 9 bases between the germline ends. The CDR3 spells CASSARTADTQYF. The CDR3 DNA is TGTGCCAGCAGCGCACGGACTGCAGATACGCAGTATTTT.

This clonotype has just a few counts. The junction departs from the called germline gene at one end, perhaps through a read error. The V and J genes are TRBV7-6 and TRBJ2-5; maybe TRBD1 (5 bases). From germline, CDR1 is SGHVS and CDR2 FNYEAQ. The length of the CDR3 is 14 residues. The CDR3 DNA is TGTGCTAGCAGCTCGACAGTATACGAAGAGACCCAGTACTTC. Protein: CASSSTVYEETQYF.

This chain joins TRBV7-8 and TRBJ2-5; TRBD1 or TRBD2 may be the D gene (5 bases each). This CDR3 is built from 15 residues. Trimming stripped 1 base from V and 0 bases from J, with 9 bases between. Per the germline V gene, CDR1 is SGHVS and CDR2 is FQNEAQ. CDR3 nucleotide sequence: TGTGCCAGCAGCTTAGGGGGGACGTACCAAGAGACCCAGTACTTC. Residues: CASSLGGTYQETQYF.

This clonotype was counted a few times. Written as DNA, the CDR3 is TGTGCCAGCAGTAGCCGACCCGGGACGGCGGGCTATGGCTACACCTTC. It encodes CASSSRPGTAGYGYTF. The chain uses TRBV6-1 and TRBJ1-2, with D tentatively TRBD1 (5 bases). The CDR3 has 16 amino acids. Germline V CDR1 and CDR2: MNHNS, SASEGT. The V end lost 5 bases, the J end lost 4 bases, and 20 bases lay between the germline ends.

In DNA form, the CDR3 reads TGCGCCAGCAGGCCAGCGGGGGTTGTAGAGACCCAGTACTTC. Protein sequence: CASRPAGVVETQYF. This chain joins TRBV5-1 and TRBJ2-5; 8 bases line up with TRBD2. Germline CDR1 and CDR2: SGHRS and YFSETQ. V lost 5 bases and J lost 4; bases outside the gene matches: 7. This CDR3 comprises 14 residues. Full variable domain (remainder filled in from reference TRBV5-1 and TRBJ2-5): KAGVTQTPRYLIKTRGQQVTLSCSPISGHRSVSWYQQTPGQGLQFLFEYFSETQRNKGNFPGRFSGRQFSNSRSEMNVSTLELGDSALYLCASRPAGVVETQYFGPGTRLLVL.

This clonotype appeared a few times. The rearrangement joins TRBV18 to TRBJ1-6; no clear D. Trimming cost V 4 bases and J 10 bases, with 11 bases left between them. Germline V gene lookup returns CDR1 KGHSH and CDR2 LQKENI. This CDR3 has 13 amino acids. DNA for the CDR3: TGTGCCAGCTCACTTGAGAGGGAATCACCCCTCCACTTT. Protein product: CASSLERESPLHF.

The rearrangement links TRBV30 to TRBJ1-2, with 10 bases lining up with TRBD1. The CDR3 has 14 residues. V was pared by 5 bases and J by 8 bases, with 11 bases of the junction left unmatched. Germline assignment: CDR1 GTSNPN and CDR2 SVGIG (reference sequence). CDR3 sequence (DNA): TGTGCCTGGGGACGAGACAGGGGGCGAGGGGGCTACACCTTC. Translated, it gives CAWGRDRGRGGYTF.

The chain is built from TRBV6-1 and TRBJ1-5; 10 positions agree with TRBD1. The CDR3 runs 15 residues. V dropped 5 bases and J dropped 7; count of bases not matched to a gene: 8. Germline loops: CDR1 MNHNS, CDR2 SASEGT. CDR3 in DNA: TGTGCCAGCAGTCCCCGGGACAGGGGACGGCAGCCCCAGCATTTT. It yields the protein CASSPRDRGRQPQHF.

This chain uses TRBV7-2 with TRBJ1-2, with TRBD1 matching 8 bases. With 1 base clipped from V and 3 bases from J, the junction kept 7 bases outside the gene matches. The CDR3 runs 16 residues. The germline V gene has CDR1 SGHTA and CDR2 FQGNSA. The DNA of the CDR3 is TGTGCCAGCAGCTTAGTTAGGCAGGGGGCTGACTATGGCTACACCTTC. Translating gives CASSLVRQGADYGYTF.

In its sample, this clonotype was seen a few times. The rearrangement links TRBV15 to TRBJ2-1, with no clear D. V lost 1 base to trimming and J lost 0 bases, with 10 bases between them. Germline CDR1 is LNHNV and CDR2 is YYDKDF (reference sequence). CDR3 length: 16 amino acids. For the CDR3, the DNA is TGTGCCACCAGCAGAGGTCGCGGTATCTCCTACAATGAGCAGTTCTTC. It encodes CATSRGRGISYNEQFF.

The chain joins TRBV27 to TRBJ1-3; no clear D. The CDR3 loop spans 15 amino acids. CDR1 and CDR2 (germline): MNHEY, SMNVEV (reference sequence). The ends were cut back, 0 bases at V and 8 bases at J, with 14 bases in the middle. The CDR3 region is CASSLSAGAAYTIYF. In nucleotides, the CDR3 is TGTGCCAGCAGTTTATCGGCGGGAGCAGCGTACACCATATATTTT.

The DNA of the CDR3 is TGTGCCACCAGCAGCTTCTATCCGTCGTTGACCCAGTACTTC. It translates to CATSSFYPSLTQYF. V usage is TRBV15 and J usage is TRBJ2-5, with D hard to call. Between the trimmed V and J ends, which lost 3 bases and 7 bases, there was a span of 15 bases. CDR3 length equals 14 residues. Germline CDR1 is LNHNV and CDR2 is YYDKDF (reference sequence).

The CDR3 region has the DNA TGCAGCGTCAGTCGGCCACGTCCTAGGAACACTGAAGCTTTCTTT. This sequence encodes CSVSRPRPRNTEAFF. The chain employs TRBV29-1 and TRBJ1-1, with D hard to call. Germline V CDR1 and CDR2: SQVTM, ANQGSEA. V lost 6 bases to trimming and J lost 1 base, with 18 bases between them. The CDR3 consists of 15 residues.

The chain couples TRBV2 to TRBJ2-7; D is uncertain. CDR3 length: 17 residues. With 6 bases removed from V and 2 bases from J, the gap between germline ends came to 23 bases. Looked up from germline, CDR1 is SNHLY and CDR2 is FYNNEI. The CDR3 DNA follows: TGTGCCAGCAGGGGCCCCGGTGGGGTCGGTGGCGCCTACGAGCAGTACTTC. Translated: CASRGPGGVGGAYEQYF.